This TCR beta chain was identified in a study of PD-L1 blockade in urothelial cancer. On the study more broadly: Patients with male sex and bladder-origin urothelial cancer accounted for about nine tenths of the roughly 29 enrolled. Researchers found blood samples held a median of roughly 140,000 T cells. The study's findings and limits: Those with durable benefit had larger increases in tumor-associated blood clones at 3 weeks.

Stated time point: pretreatment peripheral blood. Urothelial carcinoma affected the patients, and it was locally advanced or metastatic. Remarks on this clone: Its antigen is still unknown.

TCRdb's copy holds only in-frame clones and misses some; the assay was immunoSEQ multiplex PCR. This sample has about 72,000 clones, with approximately 86% found just once. The sample in question was PBMCs, obtained around atezolizumab (anti-PD-L1) treatment. This receptor was obtained from a man in his sixties with urothelial cancer.

CDR3 nucleotide sequence: TGTGCCAGCAGTTCCCTAGGGGGCAGCACAGATACGCAGTATTTT. Amino acids: CASSSLGGSTDTQYF. The genes are TRBV27 and TRBJ2-3; TRBD1 aligns across 7 bases. Germline values: CDR1 MNHEY, CDR2 SMNVEV (reference sequence). The CDR3 covers 15 residues. Germline trimming cut 4 bases from V and 0 bases from J; bases unmatched to any gene: 4.